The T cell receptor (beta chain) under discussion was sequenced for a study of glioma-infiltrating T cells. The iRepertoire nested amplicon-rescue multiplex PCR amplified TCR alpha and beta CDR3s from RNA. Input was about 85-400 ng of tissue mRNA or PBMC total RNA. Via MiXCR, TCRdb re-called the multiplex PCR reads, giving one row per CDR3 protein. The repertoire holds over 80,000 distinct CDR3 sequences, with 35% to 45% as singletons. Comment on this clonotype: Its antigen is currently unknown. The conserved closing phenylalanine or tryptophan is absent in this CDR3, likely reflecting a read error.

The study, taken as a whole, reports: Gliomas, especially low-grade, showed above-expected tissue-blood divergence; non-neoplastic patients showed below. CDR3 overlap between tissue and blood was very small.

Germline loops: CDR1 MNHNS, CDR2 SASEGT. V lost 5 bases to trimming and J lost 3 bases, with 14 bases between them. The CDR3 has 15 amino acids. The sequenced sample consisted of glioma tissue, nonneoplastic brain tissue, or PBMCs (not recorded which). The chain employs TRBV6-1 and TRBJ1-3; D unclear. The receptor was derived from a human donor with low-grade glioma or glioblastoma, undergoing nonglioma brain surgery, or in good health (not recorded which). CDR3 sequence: CASSPQRRDGNTIYL. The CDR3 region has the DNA TGTGCCAGCAGTCCTCAGAGAAGAGATGGAAACACCATATATCTT.